These T cell receptor beta chains were read from a single sample in a study of cytomegalovirus exposure and HLA in healthy donors. The assay was immunoSEQ multiplex PCR, and TCRdb's table has in-frame clones only and misses some. Found here are 150,000 or so clones, roughly 80% of them singletons; the top ten hold about 0.76%. The specimen sequenced was PBMCs. These receptors were collected from a woman aged 18-29 years in good health and CMV-seronegative. The CDR3 runs from the conserved cysteine through the conserved F or W.

>TRBJ2-2|TRBV6-1
CASIIAANTGELFF
>TRBJ2-7|TRBV6-1
CASSPFSYEQYF
>.|TRBV7-9
CASSLLEGTTYEQYF
>TRBJ2-2|TRBV7-2
CASSLIFGVNTGELFF
>TRBJ2-5|TRBV4-2
CASSHDSNKETQYF
>TRBJ1-2|TRBV29-1
CSVETGANYGYTF
>TRBJ2-1|TRBV14
CASSRTSGSRNEQFF
>TRBJ2-7|TRBV5-1
CASSPLAGGSYEQYF
>TRBJ2-1|TRBV7-9
CASRHRTPYNEQFF
>TRBJ2-1|TRBV6-4
CASSPRWRTSSYNEQFF
>TRBJ2-6|TRBV6-5
CASSTSGAGANVLTF
>TRBJ2-6|TRBV2
CASSERARLAGSPLSGANVLTF
>TRBJ1-1|TRBV2
CASSEGQGSVTEAFF
>TRBJ1-1|TRBV10-2
CASSVRAGGAEAFF
>TRBJ2-5|TRBV7-3
CASSSKTGAGQETQYF
>TRBJ1-1|TRBV7-9
CASSLEEGNEAFF
>TRBJ2-7|TRBV7-9
CASSQPGGYYEQYF
>TRBJ2-7|TRBV7-2
CASSTRLIPYEQYF
>TRBJ1-4|TRBV10-2
CASSPSQTGGREKLFF
>TRBJ2-1|TRBV7-6
CASSLAAEQFF
>TRBJ2-1|TRBV2
CASAQRYEQFF
>TRBJ2-3|TRBV19
CASSIGESVDTQYF
>TRBJ2-3|TRBV27
CASSTLAGGPIDTQYF
>TRBJ2-5|TRBV1
CTSSQVIRGRETQYF
>TRBJ2-1|TRBV27
CASSFIRTSGRAPRSNEQFF
>TRBJ2-7|TRBV11-3
CASSQGTSGWSEQYF
>TRBJ1-2|TRBV7-8
CASSLATVQSNYGYTF
>TRBJ2-7|TRBV5-4
CASSLASGEYEQYF
>TRBJ2-3|TRBV2
CATKREVADTQYF
>TRBJ2-4|TRBV7-6
CASSPRGGLGENIQYF
>TRBJ2-3|TRBV5-1
CASSLASSELTDTQYF
>TRBJ2-5|TRBV28
CASSSTGLIQETQYF
>TRBJ1-1|TRBV7-9
CASSSRMTGIMNTEAFF
>.|TRBV6-1
CASSLGLHSYEQYF
>TRBJ2-3|TRBV28
CASRGSGSTDTQYF
>TRBJ2-3|TRBV7-8
CASRRDPTGGGDTQYF
>TRBJ2-7|TRBV27
CASSLSSSGGYEQYF
>TRBJ1-1|TRBV7-9
CSSSFPPGAAFF
>TRBJ2-7|TRBV11-1
CASSRETSPLYEQYF
>TRBJ1-1|TRBV15
CATSRDEGHEAFF
>TRBJ2-1|TRBV5-4
CASSRELAGSSYNEQFF
>TRBJ2-3|TRBV4-2
CASSQEGWGGREGGGPDTQYF
>.|TRBV10-3
CAISEGDRKNEQYF
>TRBJ2-7|TRBV6-6
CASKWDSESAYEQYF
>TRBJ2-7|TRBV28
CASLPPTGKYEQYF
>TRBJ2-5|TRBV7-6
CASSPDTRQGNTQYF
>TRBJ1-1|TRBV4-3
CASSRGRTDEAFF
>TRBJ2-5|TRBV20-1
CSARGLTEQYF
>TRBJ2-7|TRBV7-8
CASSPRDRGYEQYF
>TRBJ1-4|TRBV30
CAGLSRGPNEKLFF